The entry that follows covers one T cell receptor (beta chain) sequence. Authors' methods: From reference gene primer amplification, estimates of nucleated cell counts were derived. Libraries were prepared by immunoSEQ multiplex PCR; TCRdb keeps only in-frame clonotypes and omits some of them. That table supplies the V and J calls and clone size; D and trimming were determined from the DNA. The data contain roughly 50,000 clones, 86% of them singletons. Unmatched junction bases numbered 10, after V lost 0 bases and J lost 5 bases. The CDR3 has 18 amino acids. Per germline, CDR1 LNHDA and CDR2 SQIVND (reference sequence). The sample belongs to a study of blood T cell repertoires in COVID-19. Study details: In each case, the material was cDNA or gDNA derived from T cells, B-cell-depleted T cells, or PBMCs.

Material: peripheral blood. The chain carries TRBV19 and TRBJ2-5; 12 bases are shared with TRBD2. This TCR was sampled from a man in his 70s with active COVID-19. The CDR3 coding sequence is TGTGCCAGTAGTATAGATTTGGCCGGGACTAGCGGGCGGGAGACCCAGTACTTC. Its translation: CASSIDLAGTSGRETQYF.